This entry features one T cell receptor (beta chain) sequence. Its antigen remains unidentified. Roughly 33,000 T cell genomes, or roughly 180 ng DNA, went into the sorted-subset replicate PCRs. Produced via immunoSEQ multiplex PCR; TCRdb's table is partial and in-frame only. This table holds some 2 million clones, roughly 95% found once. The sample is drawn from a study of shared clonotypes between healthy human individuals. Study-level background: With ages of 18 to 49, the donors were a couple of women and a few men. General study findings and limits: Naive subsets typically showed greater estimated richness than memory subsets.

CD45RO negativity and positive selection for CCR7 defined naive CD8 cells, a population that excluded terminally differentiated effector memory CD45RA+ cells. The germline V gene has CDR1 SEHNR and CDR2 FQNEAQ (reference sequence). Losses at the gene ends were 7 bases for V and 5 bases for J; bases not matched to a gene: 13. The CDR3 runs to 15 residues. Sequencing was done on a sample of naive CD8+ T cells sorted from blood. The TCR originated in a man aged 18-30 years in good health. The chain is built from TRBV7-9 and TRBJ2-5; 7 nucleotides agree with TRBD1. This CDR3 reads CASNGQALRRETQYF. The CDR3, as DNA: TGTGCCAGCAACGGACAGGCCCTCCGCCGGGAGACCCAGTACTTC.